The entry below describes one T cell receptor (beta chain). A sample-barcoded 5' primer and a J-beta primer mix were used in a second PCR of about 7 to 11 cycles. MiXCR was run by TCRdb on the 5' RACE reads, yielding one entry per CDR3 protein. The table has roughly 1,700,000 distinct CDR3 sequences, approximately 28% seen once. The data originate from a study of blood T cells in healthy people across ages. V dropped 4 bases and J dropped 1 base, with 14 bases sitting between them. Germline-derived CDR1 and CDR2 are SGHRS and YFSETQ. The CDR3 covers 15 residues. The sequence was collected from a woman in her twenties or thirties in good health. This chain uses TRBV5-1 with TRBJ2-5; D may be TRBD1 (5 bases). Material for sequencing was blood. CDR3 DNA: TGCGCCAGCAGCCCTCTCCAAGACAGCCAAGAGACCCAGTACTTC. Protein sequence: CASSPLQDSQETQYF.